A selection of T cell receptor beta chains follows, all from one sample in a study of cytomegalovirus exposure and HLA in healthy donors. Assay: immunoSEQ multiplex PCR; the TCRdb copy retains only in-frame clones and omits some. The table lists approximately 120,000 clones, roughly 75% of them singletons. The source material was PBMCs. The receptors stem from a female donor in good health and CMV-seronegative. Each CDR3 is given with its conserved first and last residue. Fields, in order: D gene, V gene, CDR3 length, J gene, CDR3 protein, CDR3 DNA. A D gene is named only where the DNA matches it firmly.

.	TRBV19	12	TRBJ2-7	CASSIPGYEQYF	TGTGCCAGTAGTATTCCCGGTTACGAGCAGTACTTC
.	TRBV11-3	15	TRBJ2-7	CASSLGTRASHEQYF	TGTGCCAGCAGCTTAGGGACGAGGGCTAGCCACGAGCAGTACTTC
TRBD1	TRBV7-9	16	TRBJ1-4	CSSSLRGGQGAEKLFF	TGTTCCAGCAGCCTCCGGGGGGGACAGGGGGCTGAAAAACTGTTTTTT
.	TRBV12-2	14	TRBJ1-4	CASRPGQGSEKLFF	TGTGCAAGTCGCCCGGGACAGGGAAGCGAAAAACTGTTTTTT
TRBD2	TRBV27	15	TRBJ2-1	CASSFRREEDNEQFF	TGTGCCAGCAGTTTCCGGCGGGAGGAGGACAATGAGCAGTTCTTC
TRBD1	TRBV7-9	15	TRBJ2-7	CASSSRDRVGNEQYF	TGTGCCAGCAGCTCTCGTGACAGGGTTGGCAACGAGCAGTACTTC
.	TRBV5-4	15	TRBJ2-7	CASSRGMRSSYEQYF	TGTGCCAGCAGCCGGGGTATGCGAAGCTCCTACGAGCAGTACTTC
.	TRBV15	16	TRBJ1-5	CATSKQPSYRNQPQHF	TGTGCCACCAGCAAACAGCCCTCCTACCGCAATCAGCCCCAGCATTTT
.	TRBV7-9	15	TRBJ2-7	CSSSRTETGYYEQYF	TGTTCCAGCAGCCGCACAGAGACAGGTTACTACGAGCAGTACTTC
.	TRBV27	15	TRBJ2-1	CATGLRGSSYNEQFF	TGTGCCACCGGACTCAGAGGGAGCTCCTACAATGAGCAGTTCTTC
.	TRBV6-5	13	TRBJ1-1	CASSYNYLTEAFF	TGTGCCAGCAGTTACAACTATCTCACTGAAGCTTTCTTT
TRBD2	TRBV27	14	TRBJ2-3	CASRRYGGTDTQYF	TGTGCCAGCAGACGGTACGGGGGGACAGATACGCAGTATTTT
.	TRBV2	13	TRBJ2-1	CASEAGLYNEQFF	TGTGCCAGCGAGGCAGGGCTTTACAATGAGCAGTTCTTC
TRBD1	TRBV30	15	TRBJ1-2	CAWSVGGTGGFGYTF	TGTGCCTGGAGTGTCGGCGGGACAGGGGGATTCGGCTACACCTTC
.	TRBV5-1	14	TRBJ1-3	CASSLAGTGNTIYF	TGCGCCAGCAGCTTGGCAGGGACTGGAAACACCATATATTTT
TRBD1	TRBV28	15	TRBJ2-1	CATLESGTAYNEQFF	TGTGCCACCCTAGAATCCGGGACAGCCTACAATGAGCAGTTCTTC
TRBD2	TRBV18	15	TRBJ2-1	CASSATWEGAREQFF	TGTGCCAGCTCCGCGACGTGGGAGGGAGCCAGAGAGCAGTTCTTC
.	TRBV9	14	TRBJ2-7	CASSLPDSSYEQYF	TGTGCCAGCAGCCTACCAGACAGTTCCTACGAGCAGTACTTC
.	TRBV4-1	15	TRBJ1-2	CASSQLTVIGGGYTF	TGCGCCAGCAGCCAACTGACAGTTATCGGGGGTGGCTACACCTTC
TRBD2	TRBV29-1	15	TRBJ2-1	CSVVQAGGLVGEQFF	TGCAGCGTTGTCCAAGCGGGGGGGCTGGTCGGTGAGCAGTTCTTC
.	TRBV6-1	13	TRBJ2-7	CASSFSGVFEQYF	TGTGCCAGCAGTTTCAGCGGCGTTTTCGAGCAGTACTTC
.	TRBV5-1	15	TRBJ1-1	CASSPEAGRDTEAFF	TGCGCCAGCAGCCCCGAGGCAGGGAGGGACACTGAAGCTTTCTTT
.	TRBV7-9	13	TRBJ2-1	CSSSGRLGNEQFF	TGTTCCAGCAGCGGAAGACTAGGGAATGAGCAGTTCTTC
TRBD1	TRBV2	16	TRBJ2-1	CASSTGQAYPYNEQFF	TGTGCCAGCAGCACAGGACAGGCATATCCCTACAATGAGCAGTTCTTC
.	TRBV4-2	15	TRBJ1-5	CASSQDRGFNQPQHF	TGTGCCAGCAGCCAAGACCGGGGGTTCAATCAGCCCCAGCATTTT